This T cell receptor beta chain was identified during a study of T cell responses to AZD1222 COVID-19 vaccine (dated by TCRdb to about 2021). A note on the overall study: TCR sequencing covered fewer than 250 trial participants: 200 to 220 given two doses of AZD1222 and 26 given two doses of MenACWY control vaccine. Trial participants were enrolled by age into 18-55, 56-69 and 70-plus year subgroups, with approximately 150, 28 and 58 TCR-sequenced participants respectively. Study-wide conclusions, independent of this receptor: Conclusions about previously exposed vaccinees are limited, since just a handful of AZD1222 recipients were seropositive for SARS-CoV-2 at baseline. Vaccine-associated CD4 TCRs spanned the whole spike protein, with dominant responses in regions 160-218 and 743-854. Because no samples from the day 14 peak response were available, repertoires could be characterized only after the peak T cell response. After two AZD1222 doses, spike-specific TCR breadth and depth were significantly higher than at day 0 and than in MenACWY recipients. Reportedly, close to half of the unique spike-specific TCRs recognized epitopes lying outside the regions that are mutated in the B.1.351 and B.1.1.7 variants. In the small 56-69-year group, the increase in depth fell short of significance, most likely because of low power. Most participants were white British and females outnumbered males, and the authors suggested that clonal diversity may have been underestimated.

This clone was observed many times. This clone's antigen is unknown. Base quality data are lacking; no much larger clone is found one base away. The CDR3 spans 14 residues, from the cysteine through the phenylalanine. This entry keeps only the CDR3 DNA: 42 bases, framed from base 1. The germline V gene yields MNHEY for CDR1 and SVGAGI for CDR2. At the junction V is shortened by 6 bases and J by 3 bases; bases outside the gene matches: 3. The CDR3 regions of human TCRbeta chains were analyzed by immunosequencing. The source study handled its data this way. Repertoire TCRs were matched against a reference library of SARS-CoV-2-specific TCRs generated with the MIRA antigen-specificity platform. Breadth meant the fraction of unique TCRs that were SARS-CoV-2-associated, whereas depth meant the fraction of total T cells that were SARS-CoV-2-associated. Using the MIRA data, each spike-specific TCR was mapped to the spike region that the TCR reacts to and placed in a CD4 or CD8 class. Log10-transformed breadth and depth values were compared by one-way ANOVA with Sidak's multiple comparisons tests. TCRdb stores this immuneACCESS table with in-frame sequences only. Part of the clones is absent; in the studies checked, under half of the shortfall reflects unresolved V genes, and no reason is known for the rest. That table gives V, J and clone size, and the DNA gave D and trimming. A total of more than 80,000 clones appear in this sample, roughly 90% of them only once. The ten biggest clones cover 28% of the sample.

The time point label here, explained by the study, means: about 28 days (+/-7) after the second vaccine dose. AZD1222 recipients whose second dose came at about 4 weeks and those whose second dose came at about 12 weeks were combined into one group, since spike-specific TCR depth and breadth did not differ between the two schedules. Vaccinee samples came from UK trials COV001 and COV002, including a single-blind randomized controlled phase 2/3 trial of AZD1222 (ChAdOx1 nCoV-19) in healthy adults. For TCRbeta chain sequencing, PBMC samples from trial participants were taken at day 0 and at day 28 after the second dose.

The specimen comprised peripheral blood, sampled 28 days after the second AZD1222 dose. The chain employs TRBV6-5 and TRBJ1-4, with 8 bases aligning to TRBD1. The clonotype was recovered from an adult who received the AZD1222 COVID-19 vaccine. The DNA is as follows: TGTGCCAGCAGGAGGGACAGGTCTAATGAAAAACTGTTTTTT. Translation gives CASRRDRSNEKLFF.